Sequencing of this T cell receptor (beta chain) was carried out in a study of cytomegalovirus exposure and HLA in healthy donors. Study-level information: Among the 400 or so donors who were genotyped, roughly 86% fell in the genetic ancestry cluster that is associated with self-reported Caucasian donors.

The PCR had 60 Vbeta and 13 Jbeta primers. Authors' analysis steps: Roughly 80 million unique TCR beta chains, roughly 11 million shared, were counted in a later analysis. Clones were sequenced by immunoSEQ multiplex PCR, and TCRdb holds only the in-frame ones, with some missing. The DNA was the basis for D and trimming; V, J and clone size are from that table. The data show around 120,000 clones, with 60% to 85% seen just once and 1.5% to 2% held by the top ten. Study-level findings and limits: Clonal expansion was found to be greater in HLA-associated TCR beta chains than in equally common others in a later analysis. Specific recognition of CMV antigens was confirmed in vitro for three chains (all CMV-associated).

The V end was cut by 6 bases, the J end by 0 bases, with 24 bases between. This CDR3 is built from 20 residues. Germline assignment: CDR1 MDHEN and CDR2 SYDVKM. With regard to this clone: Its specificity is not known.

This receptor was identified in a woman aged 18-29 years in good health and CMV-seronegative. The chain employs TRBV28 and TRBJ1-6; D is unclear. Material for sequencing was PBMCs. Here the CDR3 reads CASSLLLNSSVSSYNSPLHF. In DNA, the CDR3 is TGTGCCAGCAGCCTACTTTTAAATTCGTCGGTGAGCTCCTATAATTCACCCCTCCACTTT.